This TCR beta chain comes out of a study of shared clonotypes between healthy human individuals. Deep was the level used in running the assay. Profiled with immunoSEQ multiplex PCR; TCRdb holds only in-frame clones, not every one. The sample holds approximately 1.4 million clones; 95% to 99% are singletons and the top ten take about 0.4%. CDR3 length: 13 residues. Trimming left V 6 bases short and J 1 base short, with 9 bases between. The germline gives CDR1 SNHLY, CDR2 FYNNEI. The sequence was obtained from a man aged 25 to 40 in good health. The sample was naive CD4+ T cells sorted from blood. Indicated subset: CD45RA+ positively selected. The chain recombines TRBV2 with TRBJ1-1; the D is unclear. DNA for the CDR3: TGTGCCAGCAGGCCCCCAGAGAACACTGAAGCTTTCTTT. Translating gives CASRPPENTEAFF.